One and the same sample provided the 29 T cell receptor beta chains below, sequenced in a study of T cells in tuberculosis. The table came from immunoSEQ multiplex PCR; TCRdb's copy has only in-frame clones and leaves some out. The sample has about 43,000 clones, approximately 94% seen once. What was sequenced was PBMCs. The receptors derive from a donor between 10 and 35 years old with latent tuberculosis or without tuberculosis infection. Some clones in this sample may be carry-over from other donors' samples.

V is TRBV13 and J is TRBJ2-7; the match to TRBD2 covers 10 bases. V shed 3 bases, J shed 4 bases, and the junction held 6 bases outside the gene matches. The CDR3 sequence is 15 residues long. Germline CDR1 reads PRHDT; CDR2 reads FYEKMQ (reference sequence). The CDR3 region has the DNA TGTGCCAGCAGCTTTTTAGCGGGAGGACGGTACGAGCAGTACTTC. Its translation is CASSFLAGGRYEQYF.

The V gene is TRBV6-5, the J gene TRBJ2-1; TRBD2 matches at 8 bases. The J segment lost 3 bases and the V segment lost 6 bases, leaving 7 bases of the junction unmatched. This CDR3 has 15 residues. CDR1 and CDR2 (germline): MNHEY, SVGAGI. CDR3 region: CASSLTSAGYNEQFF. In nucleotides, the CDR3 is TGTGCCAGCAGCTTGACTAGCGCGGGCTACAATGAGCAGTTCTTC.

The chain couples TRBV9 to TRBJ2-1; TRBD2 matches at 7 bases. V dropped 2 bases and J dropped 4; count of bases not matched to a gene: 6. The CDR3 covers 15 residues. CDR1 is SGDLS and CDR2 is YYNGEE in the germline V gene. CDR3 in DNA: TGTGCCAGCAGCGTGTCAGCGGGGACTTACAATGAGCAGTTCTTC. This codes for CASSVSAGTYNEQFF.

The rearrangement joins TRBV13 to TRBJ2-6, with a tentative D call TRBD2 (5 bases). Germline CDR1 is PRHDT and CDR2 is FYEKMQ (reference sequence). Trimming left V 6 bases short and J 5 bases short, with 20 bases between. This CDR3 is 17 amino acids long. DNA of the CDR3: TGTGCCAGCAGAAAAGTGGGAGTACAAAGTCGGGCCAACGTCCTGACTTTC. Translation gives CASRKVGVQSRANVLTF.

The V gene is TRBV13, the J gene TRBJ1-2, with TRBD1 as a possible D gene (5 bases). The CDR3 consists of 14 residues. V was trimmed by 1 base and J by 7 bases, leaving 13 bases between them. CDR1 and CDR2 from the germline V gene are PRHDT and FYEKMQ (reference sequence). CDR3 in DNA: TGTGCCAGCAGCTTAGTAGGGGCGAGTTTTGGCTACACCTTC. It codes for CASSLVGASFGYTF.

The chain joins TRBV19 to TRBJ1-2; tentative D call: TRBD1 (6 bases). The V gene lost 3 bases and the J gene lost 5 bases, with 16 bases spanning the gap. CDR1 and CDR2 from the germline V gene are LNHDA and SQIVND (reference sequence). The CDR3 is made up of 15 amino acids. CDR3: CASSIRLDSEYGYTF. The CDR3 DNA is TGTGCCAGTAGTATCCGTCTGGACAGCGAGTATGGCTACACCTTC.

The chain combines TRBV5-1 with TRBJ2-7; TRBD2 agrees at 9 bases. The CDR3 extends over 14 amino acids. Germline CDR1 SGHRS, CDR2 YFSETQ. V trimming: 4 bases; J trimming: 4 bases; junction bases outside the gene matches: 6. CDR3 DNA sequence: TGCGCCAGCAGCCATAGCGGGAGTGGGTACGAGCAGTACTTC. It yields the protein CASSHSGSGYEQYF. The full variable domain, with the rest looked up from reference TRBV5-1 and TRBJ2-7, is KAGVTQTPRYLIKTRGQQVTLSCSPISGHRSVSWYQQTPGQGLQFLFEYFSETQRNKGNFPGRFSGRQFSNSRSEMNVSTLELGDSALYLCASSHSGSGYEQYFGPGTRLTVT.

Here the CDR3 reads CATSSTYEQFF. CDR3 sequence (DNA): TGTGCCACCAGCTCTACCTATGAGCAGTTCTTC. The chain employs TRBV15 and TRBJ2-1; D unclear. Germline V gene data show CDR1 as LNHNV and CDR2 as YYDKDF (reference sequence). The CDR3 has 11 residues. Trimming removed 5 bases at V and 8 bases at J, with 7 bases between.

This clone occurred once. The chain uses TRBV6-1 and TRBJ2-1, with 9 bases identical to TRBD2. The ends lost 4 bases at V and 0 bases at J; junction bases unmatched: 1. The CDR3 runs to 15 residues. Germline V lookup: CDR1 MNHNS, CDR2 SASEGT. The CDR3 DNA sequence: TGTGCCAGCAGTGTAGCGGGAGCCTCCTACAATGAGCAGTTCTTC. This sequence encodes CASSVAGASYNEQFF.

This clone occurred once. The chain is built from TRBV28 and TRBJ1-1, with 7 bases lining up with TRBD1. This CDR3 has 15 amino acids. CDR1 and CDR2 (germline): MDHEN, SYDVKM. The junction had 9 bases not matched to a gene; V was cut back by 5 bases and J by 3 bases. The CDR3 is CASSPGTAIDTEAFF. As DNA, the CDR3 is TGTGCCAGCAGTCCCGGGACAGCTATCGACACTGAAGCTTTCTTT.

V gene TRBV28 combines with J gene TRBJ1-4; D is ambiguous. Trimming stripped 4 bases from V and 8 bases from J, with 14 bases between. CDR1 is MDHEN, CDR2 SYDVKM, per germline. The CDR3 runs 14 residues. The CDR3 loop is CASSSPRTGEKLFF. CDR3 nucleotide sequence: TGTGCCAGCAGTTCCCCTCGGACGGGAGAAAAACTGTTTTTT.

V gene TRBV10-2 combines with J gene TRBJ2-1; 10 positions match TRBD2. The germline gives CDR1 WSHSY, CDR2 SAAADI. J gave up 4 bases and V 3 bases, and 6 bases lay outside the gene matches. The CDR3 runs to 16 residues. In DNA, the CDR3 is TGCGCCAGCAGTGAAGGGTATAGCGGGAGGTACAATGAGCAGTTCTTC. It yields the protein CASSEGYSGRYNEQFF.

This CDR3 reads CASSKTGRYGYTF. In DNA form, the CDR3 reads TGTGCCAGTAGCAAGACAGGAAGATATGGCTACACCTTC. J is TRBJ1-2 and V is TRBV19, with a possible D match to TRBD1 (6 bases). V lost 6 bases, J lost 5 bases, and 13 bases lay in between. The CDR3 consists of 13 residues. The germline V gene encodes CDR1 LNHDA and CDR2 SQIVND (reference sequence).

The genes are TRBV21-1 and TRBJ1-3; the table's D call TRBD1 went unverified against the DNA. TRBV21-1 is a known pseudogene. This CDR3 spans 18 amino acids. CDR3 DNA: TGTGCCAGCAGCAACGAGGACAGGGGCCTCCCCTCTGGAAACACCATATATTTT. This encodes CASSNEDRGLPSGNTIYF.

V and J are TRBV4-3 and TRBJ2-1; D may be TRBD2 (6 bases). Trimming cost V 0 bases and J 8 bases, with 20 bases left between them. The CDR3 consists of 17 residues. Germline assignment: CDR1 LGHNA and CDR2 YSLEER. CDR3 sequence: CASSQEGYRGGWDEQFF. CDR3 in DNA: TGCGCCAGCAGCCAAGAGGGCTACCGGGGAGGTTGGGATGAGCAGTTCTTC.

The V gene is TRBV18, the J gene TRBJ1-1, with D unresolved. V lost 3 bases and J lost 3, with 5 bases in between. Germline CDR1 KGHSH, CDR2 LQKENI. The CDR3 runs 12 residues. CDR3 in amino acids: CASSPPDTEAFF. CDR3 sequence (DNA): TGTGCCAGCTCACCCCCAGACACTGAAGCTTTCTTT.

This rearrangement joins TRBV7-3 to TRBJ2-7, with D perhaps TRBD2 (5 bases). The CDR3 covers 14 residues. In germline, CDR1 is SGHTA, CDR2 FQGTGA. V lost 1 base, J lost 1 base, and 8 bases lay in between. The CDR3 sequence is CASSLKRTSYEQYF. CDR3 sequence (DNA): TGTGCCAGCAGCTTAAAACGGACTTCCTACGAGCAGTACTTC.

This rearrangement joins TRBV9 to TRBJ2-1; 7 positions match TRBD1. After removal of 4 bases from V and 5 bases from J, the junction contained 27 bases not matched to a gene. The CDR3 is 21 residues long. Germline V gene data show CDR1 as SGDLS and CDR2 as YYNGEE. In DNA, the CDR3 is TGTGCCAGCAGCCCCGTGCCACCGGGGCAGGGGGTCGGCGCGGGCCACAATGAGCAGTTCTTC. Protein sequence: CASSPVPPGQGVGAGHNEQFF. The full variable domain, completed using reference TRBV9 and TRBJ2-1, is DSGVTQTPKHLITATGQRVTLRCSPRSGDLSVYWYQQSLDQGLQFLIQYYNGEERAKGNILERFSAQQFPDLHSELNLSSLELGDSALYFCASSPVPPGQGVGAGHNEQFFGPGTRLTVL.

This rearrangement joins TRBV2 to TRBJ1-4; D gene uncertain. CDR1 is SNHLY, CDR2 FYNNEI, per germline. The CDR3 has 13 amino acids. The V end was cut by 6 bases, the J end by 2 bases, with 7 bases between. The chain's CDR3 is CASSSSTNEKLFF. The CDR3 DNA reads TGTGCCAGCAGCAGTTCTACTAATGAAAAACTGTTTTTT. The full variable domain, completed using reference TRBV2 and TRBJ1-4, is EPEVTQTPSHQVTQMGQEVILRCVPISNHLYFYWYRQILGQKVEFLVSFYNNEISEKSEIFDDQFSVERPDGSNFTLKIRSTKLEDSAMYFCASSSSTNEKLFFGSGTQLSVL.

The chain links TRBV9 to TRBJ2-2, with D possibly being TRBD1 (6 bases). The CDR3 sequence is 15 residues long. CDR1 and CDR2 (germline): SGDLS, YYNGEE. V lost 4 bases and J lost 1, with 11 bases in between. Here the CDR3 reads CASSTSTGNTGELFF. The CDR3 nucleotides read TGTGCCAGCAGCACTTCGACAGGGAACACCGGGGAGCTGTTTTTT.

The V call is TRBV4-3, the J call TRBJ2-1; 7 nucleotides align to TRBD2. CDR3 length equals 19 residues. Germline assignment: CDR1 LGHNA and CDR2 YSLEER. The trim removed 4 bases at V and 2 bases at J, leaving 17 bases unmatched. The DNA of the CDR3 is TGCGCCAGCAGCCCGCAGGGTGCAACAGCGGGGATGACCTACAATGAGCAGTTCTTC. Encoded protein: CASSPQGATAGMTYNEQFF.

The rearrangement links TRBV5-4 to TRBJ2-5; 10 bases fit TRBD1. The CDR3 sequence is 14 residues long. The junction had 2 bases not matched to a gene; V was cut back by 2 bases and J by 4 bases. Germline assignment: CDR1 SGHNT and CDR2 YYREEE (reference sequence). CDR3 residues: CASSLGTGAETQYF. CDR3 DNA sequence: TGTGCCAGCAGCTTAGGGACAGGGGCAGAGACCCAGTACTTC.

J is TRBJ2-7 and V is TRBV19, with D possibly being TRBD2 (6 bases). The V end was cut by 0 bases, the J end by 0 bases, with 9 bases between. The CDR3 is 15 residues long. Germline CDR1 is LNHDA and CDR2 is SQIVND (reference sequence). In nucleotides, the CDR3 is TGTGCCAGTAGTATAGAGCGGGGACGCTCCTACGAGCAGTACTTC. Translated: CASSIERGRSYEQYF. Supplemented by reference TRBV19 and TRBJ2-7, the full variable domain reads DGGITQSPKYLFRKEGQNVTLSCEQNLNHDAMYWYRQDPGQGLRLIYYSQIVNDFQKGDIAEGYSVSREKKESFPLTVTSAQKNPTAFYLCASSIERGRSYEQYFGPGTRLTVT.

The chain carries TRBV7-2 and TRBJ2-7; 9 bases are a match to TRBD2. This CDR3 is 15 amino acids long. The J segment lost 4 bases and the V segment lost 10 bases, leaving 14 bases of the junction unmatched. Germline CDR1 SGHTA, CDR2 FQGNSA. The CDR3 reads CATAGGWTGGYEQYF. CDR3 DNA: TGTGCCACCGCGGGGGGGTGGACAGGCGGTTACGAGCAGTACTTC.

This clone appeared once. The chain has TRBV4-2 and TRBJ2-3, with TRBD1 matching over 9 bases. The junction had 6 bases not matched to a gene; V was cut back by 0 bases and J by 11 bases. Per germline, CDR1 LGHNA and CDR2 YNFKEQ. The CDR3 totals 14 residues. CDR3 residues: CASSQEWSGQGQYF. Here the CDR3 DNA reads TGTGCCAGCAGCCAAGAGTGGTCGGGACAGGGGCAGTATTTT.

DNA for the CDR3: TGTGCCAGCAGCTTGCTGGACAGAAATAACACCGGGGAGCTGTTTTTT. This gives the protein CASSLLDRNNTGELFF. The V and J genes are TRBV5-5 and TRBJ2-2; possibly TRBD1 for D (6 bases). Per the germline V gene, CDR1 is SGHKS and CDR2 is YYEKEE (reference sequence). This CDR3 is 16 amino acids long. V was pared by 1 base and J by 2 bases, with 12 bases between.

This chain uses TRBV7-2 with TRBJ1-2, with D hard to call. V shed 5 bases and J shed 2 bases, with 12 bases lying between them. There are 14 residues in the CDR3. Germline V CDR1 and CDR2: SGHTA, FQGNSA. Here the CDR3 DNA reads TGTGCCAGCAGCCCTCGGGGAGGAAACTATGGCTACACCTTC. Its protein product is CASSPRGGNYGYTF.

This clone came up a few times. The chain joins TRBV6-1 to TRBJ2-1; 8 bases match TRBD2. This CDR3 is 15 amino acids long. Germline V CDR1 and CDR2: MNHNS, SASEGT. J gave up 3 bases and V 2 bases, and 3 bases lay outside the gene matches. CDR3 nucleotides: TGTGCCAGCAGTGAAATGACTAGCGACTACAATGAGCAGTTCTTC. Its protein is CASSEMTSDYNEQFF.

The genes are TRBV4-3 and TRBJ2-5; the D gene is possibly TRBD2 (6 bases). Trimming shortened V by 0 bases and J by 5 bases, and 10 bases separated the two germline ends. The V gene's germline CDR1 is LGHNA and CDR2 YSLEER. The CDR3 is made up of 14 amino acids. CDR3 sequence reads: CASSQDGGGETQYF. The CDR3, as DNA: TGCGCCAGCAGCCAAGATGGTGGGGGGGAGACCCAGTACTTC.